This T cell receptor (beta chain) derives from a study of blood T cell repertoires in COVID-19. Study as a whole: The study drew acute and convalescent COVID-19 samples from the United States, Italy and Spain. T cells, B-cell-depleted T cells, or PBMCs provided the cDNA or gDNA that served as material.

The authors' processing: Reference gene primers were amplified, and this amplification served to estimate nucleated cell counts. Libraries were prepared by immunoSEQ multiplex PCR; TCRdb keeps only in-frame clonotypes and omits some of them. The V and J calls and clone size were taken over from that table, and D and trimming were inferred from the DNA. This sample has roughly 100,000 clones, with roughly 90% found just once. The V end was cut by 8 bases, the J end by 0 bases, with 10 bases between. The CDR3 is 13 amino acids. Per germline, CDR1 MNHNY and CDR2 SVGAGI (reference sequence). The sample comprised peripheral blood. The chain carries TRBV6-6 and TRBJ1-1, with D perhaps matching TRBD1 (5 bases). The sequence came from a woman aged 80 or older in a cohort sampled during active COVID-19. CDR3 region: CASSTGVNTEAFF. In nucleotides, the CDR3 is TGTGCCAGCTCAACGGGGGTGAACACTGAAGCTTTCTTT.